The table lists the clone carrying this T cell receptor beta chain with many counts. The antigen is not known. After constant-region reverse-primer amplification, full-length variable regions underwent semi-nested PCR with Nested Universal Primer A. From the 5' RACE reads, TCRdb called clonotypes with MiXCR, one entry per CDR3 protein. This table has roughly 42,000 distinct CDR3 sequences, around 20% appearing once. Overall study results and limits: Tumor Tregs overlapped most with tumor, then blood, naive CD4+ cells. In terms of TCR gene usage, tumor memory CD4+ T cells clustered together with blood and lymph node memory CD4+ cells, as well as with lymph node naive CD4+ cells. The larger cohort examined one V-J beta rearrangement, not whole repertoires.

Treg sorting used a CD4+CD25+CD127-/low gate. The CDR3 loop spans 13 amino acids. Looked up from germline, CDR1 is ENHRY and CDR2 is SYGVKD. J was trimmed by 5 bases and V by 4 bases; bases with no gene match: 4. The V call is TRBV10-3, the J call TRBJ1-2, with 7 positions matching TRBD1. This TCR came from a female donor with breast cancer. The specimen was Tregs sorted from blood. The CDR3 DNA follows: TGTGCCATCAGTGCTGACAGGGATTATGGCTACACCTTC. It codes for CAISADRDYGYTF.